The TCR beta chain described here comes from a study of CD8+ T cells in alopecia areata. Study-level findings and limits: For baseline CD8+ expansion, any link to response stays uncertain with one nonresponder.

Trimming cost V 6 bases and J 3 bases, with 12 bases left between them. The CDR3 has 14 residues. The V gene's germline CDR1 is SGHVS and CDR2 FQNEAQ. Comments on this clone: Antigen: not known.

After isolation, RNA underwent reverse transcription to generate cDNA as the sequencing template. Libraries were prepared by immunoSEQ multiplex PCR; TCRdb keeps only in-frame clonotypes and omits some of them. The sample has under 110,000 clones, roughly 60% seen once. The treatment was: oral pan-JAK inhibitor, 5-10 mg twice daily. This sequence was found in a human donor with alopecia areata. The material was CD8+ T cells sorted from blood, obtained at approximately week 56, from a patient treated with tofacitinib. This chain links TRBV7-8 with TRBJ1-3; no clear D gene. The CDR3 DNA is TGTGCCAGCAGAAATGCAGGAGTTGGAAACACCATATATTTT. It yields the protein CASRNAGVGNTIYF.